The T cell receptor (beta chain) described here comes from a study of blood T cell repertoires in COVID-19. Across the whole study: The samples span acute and convalescent COVID-19 from the United States, Italy and Spain. PBMCs, B-cell-depleted T cells, or T cells were the source of the cDNA or gDNA that made up the material.

Assay used: immunoSEQ multiplex PCR; TCRdb lists only in-frame clones, some missing. Altogether around 65,000 clones are present, roughly 80% being singletons, with the ten largest covering roughly 12%. The junction had 0 bases not matched to a gene; V was cut back by 1 base and J by 1 base. The CDR3 is made up of 15 amino acids. Germline CDR1 is SGHRS and CDR2 is YFSETQ. This sequence joins TRBV5-1 and TRBJ2-2, with 8 bases that match TRBD1. The sample was peripheral blood. This receptor was taken from a human donor in a cohort sampled during active COVID-19. The CDR3 here is CASSLTGGNTGELFF. CDR3 bases: TGCGCCAGCAGCTTGACAGGGGGGAACACCGGGGAGCTGTTTTTT.